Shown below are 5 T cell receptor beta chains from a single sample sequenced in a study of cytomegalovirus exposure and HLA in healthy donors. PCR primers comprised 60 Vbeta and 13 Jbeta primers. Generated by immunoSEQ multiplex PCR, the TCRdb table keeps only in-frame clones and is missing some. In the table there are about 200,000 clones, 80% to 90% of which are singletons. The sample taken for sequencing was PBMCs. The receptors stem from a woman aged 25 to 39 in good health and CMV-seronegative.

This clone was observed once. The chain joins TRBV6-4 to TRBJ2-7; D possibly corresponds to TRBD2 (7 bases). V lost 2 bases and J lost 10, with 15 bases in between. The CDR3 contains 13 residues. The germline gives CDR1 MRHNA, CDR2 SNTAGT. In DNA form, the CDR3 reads TGTGCCAGCAGTGACGGTTTAGGGGGGGACCAGTACTTC. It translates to CASSDGLGGDQYF.

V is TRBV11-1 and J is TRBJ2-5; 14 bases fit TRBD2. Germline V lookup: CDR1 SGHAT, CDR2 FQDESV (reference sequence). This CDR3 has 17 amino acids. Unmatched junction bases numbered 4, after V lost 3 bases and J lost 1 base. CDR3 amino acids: CASSFGTSGGLQETQYF. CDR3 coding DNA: TGTGCCAGCAGCTTCGGGACTAGCGGGGGCCTCCAAGAGACCCAGTACTTC.

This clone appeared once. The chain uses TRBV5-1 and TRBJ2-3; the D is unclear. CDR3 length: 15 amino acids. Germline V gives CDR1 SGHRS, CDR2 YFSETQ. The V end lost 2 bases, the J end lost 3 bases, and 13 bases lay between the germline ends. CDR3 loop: CASSLEVSDTDTQYF. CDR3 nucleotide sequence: TGCGCCAGCAGCTTAGAGGTTTCGGATACAGATACGCAGTATTTT.

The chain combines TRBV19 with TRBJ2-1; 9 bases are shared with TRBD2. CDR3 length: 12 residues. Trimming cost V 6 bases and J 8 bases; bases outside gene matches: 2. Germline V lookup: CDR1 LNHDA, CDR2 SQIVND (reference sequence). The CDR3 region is CASRTSGDEQFF. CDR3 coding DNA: TGTGCCAGTAGGACTAGCGGCGATGAGCAGTTCTTC.

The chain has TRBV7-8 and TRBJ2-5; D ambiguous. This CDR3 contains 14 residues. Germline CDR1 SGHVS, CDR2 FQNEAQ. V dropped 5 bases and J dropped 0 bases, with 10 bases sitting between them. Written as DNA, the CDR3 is TGTGCCAGCAGCCGTGCAGTGTACCAAGAGACCCAGTACTTC. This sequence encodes CASSRAVYQETQYF.